A selection of T cell receptor beta chains follows, all from one sample in a study of identical twins. TCRdb passed the 5' RACE reads through MiXCR, listing each CDR3 protein once. Of some 630,000 distinct CDR3 sequences listed, about 7% are singletons. The data were also submitted as part of a second study, on yellow fever vaccine responses in identical twins.

Sample: PBMCs. The source of these receptors is a woman aged 18-35 years in good health. The CDR3 runs from the conserved cysteine through the conserved F or W. A D gene is named only where the DNA matches it firmly. Expanded clones are given a class, and other clones once, few, many or no size at all.

j_call,d_call,clone_size,v_call,cdr3_nt,cdr3_aa
TRBJ2-1,-,many,TRBV10-2,TGCGCCAGCAGCCACTTCGACTGGATGCCCTACAATGAGCAGTTCTTC,CASSHFDWMPYNEQFF
TRBJ1-1,-,few,TRBV27,TGTGCCAGCAGTTTATGGGGGGCTCTGAACACTGAAGCTTTCTTT,CASSLWGALNTEAFF
TRBJ1-1,-,few,TRBV20-1,TGCAGTGCTCTCGGGGGCAACACTGAAGCTTTCTTT,CSALGGNTEAFF
TRBJ1-1,TRBD1,few,TRBV28,TGTGCCAGCAGTTCTCGGACAGGGAGACCGAGAGGGAGTACTGAAGCTTTCTTT,CASSSRTGRPRGSTEAFF
TRBJ2-3,-,few,TRBV28,TGTGCCACCCTACGCCCCCCGGCCCCAAGGGATACGCAGTATTTT,CATLRPPAPRDTQYF
TRBJ1-2,TRBD1,-,TRBV5-5,TGTGCCAGCAGCACGAGAGGGGACAGGTTGGACTATGGCTACACCTTC,CASSTRGDRLDYGYTF
TRBJ1-1,TRBD1,many,TRBV2,TGTGCCAGCAGTGTCCAAAGCAGGGGGACTGAAGCTTTCTTT,CASSVQSRGTEAFF
TRBJ2-7,TRBD2,few,TRBV7-8,TGTGCCAGCAGCTTAGTGACTAGCGGAACCTACGAGCAGTACTTC,CASSLVTSGTYEQYF
TRBJ2-3,TRBD2,few,TRBV7-8,TGTGCCAGCAGCTTTGACACTAGCGGGGGGACAAGCACAGATACGCAGTATTTT,CASSFDTSGGTSTDTQYF
TRBJ2-1,-,once,TRBV6-2/TRBV6-3,TGTGCCAGCAGTGGAACCGGGACCAAAAACAATGAGCAGTTCTTC,CASSGTGTKNNEQFF
TRBJ1-1,-,few,TRBV3-1,TGTGCCAGCAGCCTTCAGGGAAAGGACACTGAAGCTTTCTTT,CASSLQGKDTEAFF
TRBJ2-7,-,few,TRBV6-5,TGTGCCAGCAGTTCGGCTTATAGCTCCTACGAGCAGTACTTC,CASSSAYSSYEQYF
TRBJ2-3,-,many,TRBV10-3,TGTGCCATCAGTAGCACAGGGTTAGATACGCAGTATTTT,CAISSTGLDTQYF
TRBJ2-3,-,few,TRBV7-9,TGTGCCAGCAGCTCAGAGGACGGATTCTCGGCAGATACGCAGTATTTT,CASSSEDGFSADTQYF
TRBJ1-6,TRBD1,few,TRBV11-2,TGTGCCAGCAGCTCCACCCGACAGGGGGCTTATTCACCCCTCCACTTT,CASSSTRQGAYSPLHF
TRBJ1-5,-,many,TRBV5-1,TGCGCCAGCAGCTTGGACGGGCGCAATCAGCCCCAGCATTTT,CASSLDGRNQPQHF
TRBJ2-1,TRBD2,few,TRBV7-8,TGTGCCAGCAGCTTAGTGCTTGCGGGAGCCTCCAATGAGCAGTTCTTC,CASSLVLAGASNEQFF
TRBJ1-1,-,many,TRBV12-3/TRBV12-4,TGTGCCAGCAGTTTTCGGCAGACGAACACTGAAGCTTTCTTT,CASSFRQTNTEAFF
TRBJ1-5,TRBD1,-,TRBV7-8,TGTGCCAGCAGCTCGACAGGGGCTTACAATCAGCCCCAGCATTTT,CASSSTGAYNQPQHF
TRBJ2-2,-,-,TRBV10-3,TGTGCCATCAATCCGGTCCCGACCGGGGAGCTGTTTTTT,CAINPVPTGELFF
TRBJ2-7,TRBD1,few,TRBV28,TGTGCCAGCCACTCGGGACAGGGACCCTACGAGCAGTACTTC,CASHSGQGPYEQYF